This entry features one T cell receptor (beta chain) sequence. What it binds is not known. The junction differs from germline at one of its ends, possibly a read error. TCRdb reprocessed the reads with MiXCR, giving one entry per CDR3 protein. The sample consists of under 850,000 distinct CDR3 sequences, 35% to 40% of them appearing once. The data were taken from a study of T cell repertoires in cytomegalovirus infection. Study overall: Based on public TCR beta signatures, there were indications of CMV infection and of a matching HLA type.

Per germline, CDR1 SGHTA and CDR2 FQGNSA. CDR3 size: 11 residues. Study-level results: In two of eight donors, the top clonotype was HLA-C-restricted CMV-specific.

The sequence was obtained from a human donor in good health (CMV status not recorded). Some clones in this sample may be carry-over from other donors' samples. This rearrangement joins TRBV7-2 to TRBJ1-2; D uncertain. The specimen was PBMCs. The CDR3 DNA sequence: TGTTCCAGCGGCCGCGGGAGCGGCTACACCTTC. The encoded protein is CSSGRGSGYTF.